The rows below give T cell receptor beta chains drawn from one sample of a study of blood T cells in healthy people across ages. TCRdb redid the calling of the 5' RACE reads with MiXCR, one entry per CDR3 protein. This sample has more than 1 million distinct CDR3 sequences; roughly 45% occur once, and the top ten carry about 20%. What was sequenced was blood. The receptor source for this set is a woman in her fifties or sixties in good health. Each CDR3 is given with its conserved first and last residue. The D gene is left open where the match is weak. Expanded clones are given a class, and other clones once, few, many or no size at all.

>NA|TRBJ2-5|NA|TRBV5-6
TGTGCCAGCAGCTTGTCGGCGGGCAGGACGCAGACCCAGTACTTC
CASSLSAGRTQTQYF
>NA|TRBJ2-7|NA|TRBV7-9
TGTGCCAGCAGCTTCCTAACCGGGCCCTGGTCCCTTGAGTACTTC
CASSFLTGPWSLEYF
>NA|TRBJ1-5|NA|TRBV6-1
TGTGCCAGCAGTGAAACCTGGAGCAATCAGCCCCAGCATTTT
CASSETWSNQPQHF
>few|TRBJ2-7|TRBD1|TRBV5-1
TGCGCCAGCAAATCGGACCCGACAGGGGACCTCTACGAGCAGTACTTC
CASKSDPTGDLYEQYF
>NA|TRBJ1-1|NA|TRBV10-2
TGCGCCAGCAGTTCCTCAGGGGTTGGCACTGAAGCTTTCTTT
CASSSSGVGTEAFF
>many|TRBJ2-1|NA|TRBV20-1
TGCAGTGTGGGGAGCGCGATCTACAATGAGCAGTTCTTC
CSVGSAIYNEQFF
>NA|TRBJ2-3|TRBD2|TRBV6-1
TGTGCCAGCAGCGGGGAAACTAGCGGGATATTCACAGATACGCAGTATTTT
CASSGETSGIFTDTQYF
>NA|TRBJ2-5|NA|TRBV5-6
TGTGTCAGCAGCTTTCAGGGGCGGGAGACCCAGTACTTC
CVSSFQGRETQYF
>NA|TRBJ2-5|NA|TRBV9
TGTGCCAGCAGCGTAGCGATGTCGGGGGAGACCCAGTACTTC
CASSVAMSGETQYF
>NA|TRBJ2-5|NA|TRBV12-3/TRBV12-4
TGTGCCAGCAGTTTGGCAGGGGGGTTCGGAAAGCAGTACTTC
CASSLAGGFGKQYF